This T cell receptor beta chain originates from a study of vaccination effects on CD4 cells after COVID-19. A word on this clone: Its target is not known.

A 10-day culture period preceded the isolation of CD4+ T cells. Two-dose vaccination with either BNT162b2 or mRNA-1273 was given to the participants. This table comes from immunoSEQ multiplex PCR, and its TCRdb copy is limited to in-frame clones, with some not included. The repertoire has about 47,000 clones, around 70% of them found once; the top ten carry 6.5% to 7.5%. V was pared by 6 bases and J by 3 bases, with 11 bases between. Germline V gene data show CDR1 as SNHLY and CDR2 as FYNNEI. The CDR3 consists of 14 residues. This receptor was obtained from a human donor who received a COVID-19 vaccine. The sequenced sample was CD4+ T cells from PBMCs cultured without peptide, obtained after COVID-19 vaccination. V gene TRBV2 combines with J gene TRBJ2-2; no definite D call. CDR3 sequence: CASRMDGYTGELFF. Here the CDR3 DNA reads TGTGCCAGCAGGATGGACGGATACACCGGGGAGCTGTTTTTT.